Following are 16 T cell receptor beta chains from one sample sequenced in a study of cytomegalovirus exposure and HLA in healthy donors. Produced via immunoSEQ multiplex PCR; TCRdb's table is partial and in-frame only. Found here are about 130,000 clones, more than 95% of them singletons; the top ten hold about 1.7%. Material: PBMCs. Receptors originate from a young man in good health and CMV-seronegative.

The rearrangement uses TRBV7-9 and TRBJ2-7; TRBD2 matches 8 bases. CDR1 SEHNR and CDR2 FQNEAQ come from the germline V gene (reference sequence). J lost 2 bases, V lost 1 base, and 7 bases had no gene match. The CDR3 sequence is 16 residues long. The CDR3 DNA is TGTGCCAGCAGCTTAGGACGCGGGAGGCTTACCTACGAGCAGTACTTC. The encoded protein is CASSLGRGRLTYEQYF.

The V and J genes are TRBV5-6 and TRBJ1-1, with 7 bases matching TRBD1. Germline V gives CDR1 SGHDT, CDR2 YYEEEE. V lost 1 base, J lost 6 bases, and 9 bases stayed unmatched. The CDR3 covers 15 residues. CDR3 DNA: TGTGCCAGCAGCTTGAAGACAGGGCGTTCGTCTGAAGCTTTCTTT. The encoded protein is CASSLKTGRSSEAFF.

J is TRBJ2-1 and V is TRBV29-1; TRBD1 matches at 11 bases. Trimming took 6 bases from V and 5 from J; bases not matched to a gene: 15. CDR1 is SQVTM and CDR2 is ANQGSEA in the germline V gene. The CDR3 has 17 amino acids. Here the CDR3 reads CSVDRGLGGRKNNEQFF. The CDR3, as DNA: TGCAGCGTGGACAGGGGGCTGGGCGGGAGGAAGAACAATGAGCAGTTCTTC.

This clone was seen once. The chain recombines TRBV10-3 with TRBJ2-3; the match to TRBD2 covers 7 bases. Per the germline V gene, CDR1 is ENHRY and CDR2 is SYGVKD. V lost 2 bases and J lost 5; bases outside the gene matches: 13. CDR3 length: 17 amino acids. The DNA for the CDR3 is TGTGCCATCAGTGAGACTCTGTCGGGAGGATCGGGAGATACGCAGTATTTT. It is translated as CAISETLSGGSGDTQYF.

The V gene is TRBV7-2, the J gene TRBJ1-3, with 10 bases that match TRBD1. Germline trimming cut 3 bases from V and 3 bases from J; bases unmatched to any gene: 5. Germline V lookup: CDR1 SGHTA, CDR2 FQGNSA. The CDR3 sequence is 16 residues long. The CDR3 spells CASSFDRGRLGNTIYF. The CDR3 DNA follows: TGTGCCAGCAGCTTCGACAGGGGGCGCCTTGGAAACACCATATATTTT.

J is TRBJ2-7 and V is TRBV4-3, with D possibly being TRBD1 (5 bases). V was trimmed by 1 base and J by 4 bases, leaving 23 bases between them. This CDR3 is built from 18 residues. CDR1 and CDR2 from the germline V gene are LGHNA and YSLEER. DNA for the CDR3: TGCGCCAGCAGCCAAGGCGAGTGGGGCTCCACCCTTATGTACGAGCAGTACTTC. Translation gives CASSQGEWGSTLMYEQYF.

The genes are TRBV25-1 and TRBJ2-1; 7 bases match TRBD2. V gave up 6 bases and J gave up 4 bases; unmatched junction bases: 3. This CDR3 spans 13 amino acids. The V gene's germline CDR1 is MGHDK and CDR2 SYGVNS. The DNA for the CDR3 is TGTGCCAGCAGGCCTAGCGGATACAATGAGCAGTTCTTC. Amino acids: CASRPSGYNEQFF.

The J gene is TRBJ2-7, the V gene TRBV18; TRBD1 aligns across 9 bases. The CDR3 runs 14 residues. Trimming took 4 bases from V and 6 from J; bases not matched to a gene: 7. The germline V gene has CDR1 KGHSH and CDR2 LQKENI. In nucleotides, the CDR3 is TGTGCCAGCTCACTTAGGGACAGGGAAAGCGAGCAGTACTTC. It translates to CASSLRDRESEQYF.

The chain combines TRBV20-1 with TRBJ2-5; 7 bases are a match to TRBD2. The CDR3 spans 11 residues. The junction had 2 bases not matched to a gene; V was cut back by 7 bases and J by 3 bases. Germline V lookup: CDR1 DFQATT, CDR2 SNEGSKA (reference sequence). CDR3 sequence: CSVAGEETQYF. CDR3 nucleotide sequence: TGCAGTGTGGCGGGGGAAGAGACCCAGTACTTC.

The chain employs TRBV5-1 and TRBJ2-7; 8 bases are a match to TRBD2. After removal of 0 bases from V and 3 bases from J, the junction contained 5 bases not matched to a gene. The CDR3 runs to 15 residues. CDR1 is SGHRS, CDR2 YFSETQ, per germline. The CDR3 protein is CASSLGGSGIYEQYF. The DNA for the CDR3 is TGCGCCAGCAGCTTGGGGGGTAGCGGGATCTACGAGCAGTACTTC.

The chain joins TRBV2 to TRBJ1-4; TRBD1 matches at 10 bases. This CDR3 is built from 13 residues. CDR1 is SNHLY, CDR2 FYNNEI, per germline. The V segment lost 6 bases and the J segment 8 bases; nucleotides outside the gene matches: 3. Here the CDR3 DNA reads TGTGCCAGCAGGAGGGACAGGGGAGAAAAACTGTTTTTT. It specifies CASRRDRGEKLFF. Variable domain in full (rest from reference TRBV2 and TRBJ1-4): EPEVTQTPSHQVTQMGQEVILRCVPISNHLYFYWYRQILGQKVEFLVSFYNNEISEKSEIFDDQFSVERPDGSNFTLKIRSTKLEDSAMYFCASRRDRGEKLFFGSGTQLSVL.

The genes are TRBV28 and TRBJ2-1, with 10 positions matching TRBD2. The V and J ends lost 6 bases and 2 bases, in that order; junction bases with no gene match: 7. Per germline, CDR1 MDHEN and CDR2 SYDVKM. The CDR3 loop spans 16 amino acids. The CDR3 DNA follows: TGTGCCAGCAGGCTAGCGGGAGAGTGGGCCTACAATGAGCAGTTCTTC. It is translated as CASRLAGEWAYNEQFF.

V usage is TRBV7-9 and J usage is TRBJ2-7; 9 positions agree with TRBD1. This CDR3 region has 16 residues. Trimming removed 3 bases from V and 3 bases from J; junction bases left unmatched: 9. Germline assignment: CDR1 SEHNR and CDR2 FQNEAQ (reference sequence). The CDR3 DNA follows: TGTGCCAGCAGCTTGACAACCGGGACAGGGATCTACGAGCAGTACTTC. Protein product: CASSLTTGTGIYEQYF.

This chain joins TRBV5-4 and TRBJ1-2; D unclear. The CDR3 has 14 amino acids. Germline loops: CDR1 SGHNT, CDR2 YYREEE (reference sequence). Trimming took 2 bases from V and 8 from J, leaving 16 bases between them. CDR3 DNA: TGTGCCAGCAGCTTTTTATCTTCCGGGTGGGGCTACACCTTC. Protein: CASSFLSSGWGYTF. Using reference TRBV5-4 and TRBJ1-2 for the parts outside the CDR3, the full variable domain is ETGVTQSPTHLIKTRGQQVTLRCSSQSGHNTVSWYQQALGQGPQFIFQYYREEENGRGNFPPRFSGLQFPNYSSELNVNALELDDSALYLCASSFLSSGWGYTFGSGTRLTVV.

This sequence joins TRBV19 and TRBJ2-7; the match to TRBD2 covers 8 bases. The trim removed 5 bases at V and 6 bases at J, leaving 12 bases unmatched. The CDR3 is made up of 15 amino acids. Germline CDR1 is LNHDA and CDR2 is SQIVND (reference sequence). CDR3 sequence (DNA): TGTGCCAGTAGTCCCTTGGGTAACGCGGGGGGCGAGCAGTACTTC. Its protein product is CASSPLGNAGGEQYF.

J is TRBJ2-7 and V is TRBV6-5, with D maybe TRBD1 (6 bases). The CDR3 loop spans 14 amino acids. V lost 8 bases to trimming and J lost 2 bases, with 16 bases between them. CDR1 and CDR2 from the germline V gene are MNHEY and SVGAGI. CDR3 nucleotide sequence: TGTGCCAGCTCTGGAAGGGGGAGAACCTACGAGCAGTACTTC. It translates to CASSGRGRTYEQYF.